The clone carrying this T cell receptor beta chain is labeled medium-sized. Its antigen is still unknown. This specimen comes from a study of prognosis after radiotherapy for stage I lung cancer. Amplicons of TCR beta CDR3 were generated from genomic DNA by two-round multiplex PCR. Primers specific to each TRBV and TRBJ gene drove first-round PCR. TCRdb reanalysed the multiplex PCR reads using MiXCR and keeps one entry per CDR3 protein. The sample records 14,000 or so distinct CDR3 sequences, around half being singletons. CDR3 size: 13 residues. V gave up 5 bases and J gave up 8 bases, with 15 bases separating them. CDR1 is MGHDK and CDR2 is SYGVNS in the germline V gene. Study results and limitations: Between patients with and without metastases, TRBV and TRBJ gene usage reportedly differed.

The source was PBMCs, collected before or after stereotactic body radiation therapy (not recorded which). This receptor was identified in a donor over 45 with non-small cell lung cancer. V is TRBV25-1 and J is TRBJ1-2; D is unresolved. CDR3 sequence (DNA): TGTGCCAGCAGTAGAGCGGGCGTTTACGGCTACACCTTC. Translated, it gives CASSRAGVYGYTF.